The rows below give T cell receptor beta chains drawn from one sample of a study of cytomegalovirus exposure and HLA in healthy donors. Produced via immunoSEQ multiplex PCR; TCRdb's table is partial and in-frame only. Of about 160,000 clones listed, about 74% were seen once; the top ten hold 10% to 15%. Sequenced material: PBMCs. The receptor set was obtained from a man aged 35-49 years in good health and CMV-seropositive. CDR3s include the opening cysteine and the closing phenylalanine or tryptophan. Each record gives: V gene, J gene, D gene, clone size, CDR3 protein, CDR3 DNA. The D gene is left open where the match is weak. Size values are once, few and many counts, or a class for expanded clones, and some rows have none.

TRBV6-5,TRBJ1-1,NA,NA,CASSYSLGQNTEAFF,TGTGCCAGCAGTTATAGTCTGGGCCAGAACACTGAAGCTTTCTTT
TRBV9,TRBJ2-2,TRBD2,NA,CASSGLAGALNTGELFF,TGTGCCAGCAGCGGACTAGCGGGAGCCCTAAACACCGGGGAGCTGTTTTTT
TRBV6-1,TRBJ2-7,NA,NA,CASSEKQVQPYEQYF,TGTGCCAGCAGTGAAAAACAGGTTCAACCCTACGAGCAGTACTTC
TRBV19,TRBJ1-5,NA,NA,CASSILNQPQHF,TGCGCCAGTAGTATCCTAAATCAGCCCCAGCATTTT
TRBV7-9,TRBJ2-5,TRBD1,NA,CASSGQGHQETQYF,TGTGCCAGCAGCGGACAGGGCCACCAAGAGACCCAGTACTTC
TRBV2,TRBJ1-3,NA,NA,CASSEALRDIYSTGNTIYF,TGTGCCAGCAGTGAAGCGCTTAGGGACATCTATAGTACTGGAAACACCATATATTTT
TRBV5-6,TRBJ2-7,NA,NA,CASSTPGLGYEQYF,TGTGCCAGCAGTACCCCAGGGCTAGGCTACGAGCAGTACTTC
TRBV19,TRBJ2-1,TRBD2,NA,CASSIGLAGGEQFF,TGTGCCAGTAGTATCGGACTAGCGGGGGGCGAGCAGTTCTTC
TRBV15,TRBJ2-7,TRBD1,NA,CATSTRQGSEQYF,TGCGCCACCAGCACCCGACAGGGTAGCGAGCAGTACTTC
TRBV21-1,TRBJ2-7,NA,NA,CASSTTSSGSNRTQYF,TGTGCCAGCAGCACTACATCCAGCGGGAGCAACCGTACGCAGTACTTC
TRBV6-6,TRBJ2-2,NA,NA,CASSYTGNTGELFF,TGTGCCAGCAGTTATACGGGGAACACCGGGGAGCTGTTTTTT
TRBV5-1,TRBJ2-2,TRBD1,few,CASSLQGQNTGELFF,TGCGCCAGCAGCTTACAGGGGCAGAACACCGGGGAGCTGTTTTTT
TRBV5-1,TRBJ1-1,NA,NA,CASSLPGLDTEAFF,TGCGCCAGCAGCTTACCCGGGTTGGACACTGAAGCTTTCTTT
TRBV7-9,TRBJ2-1,TRBD2,NA,CSSSPAASGDNEQFF,TGTTCCAGCAGCCCCGCGGCTAGCGGGGACAATGAGCAGTTCTTC
TRBV7-2,TRBJ2-1,NA,NA,CASSLGQAGIEQFF,TGTGCCAGCAGCTTGGGTCAGGCCGGAATTGAGCAGTTCTTC
TRBV5-5,TRBJ1-1,TRBD1,few,CASSLGDTGVSQAFF,TGTGCCAGCAGCTTGGGGGATACAGGGGTAAGCCAAGCTTTCTTT
TRBV11-2,TRBJ2-5,NA,NA,CASSFSLSGTQIQETQYF,TGTGCCAGCAGCTTTTCTCTTTCCGGGACACAGATCCAAGAGACCCAGTACTTC
TRBV7-3,TRBJ2-1,TRBD2,NA,CASSLEAGGQFF,TGTGCCAGCAGCTTAGAGGCGGGAGGGCAGTTCTTC
TRBV29-1,TRBJ2-3,TRBD2,NA,CSVGLAPADTQYF,TGCAGCGTTGGACTAGCCCCCGCCGATACGCAGTATTTT
TRBV4-1,TRBJ2-1,TRBD2,NA,CASLPILAGENNEQFF,TGCGCCAGCCTGCCCATACTAGCGGGAGAGAACAATGAGCAGTTCTTC
TRBV19,TRBJ1-5,NA,NA,CASSIAPPAGGGGQPQHF,TGTGCCAGTAGTATAGCCCCCCCCGCCGGCGGGGGCGGTCAGCCCCAGCATTTT
TRBV6-1,TRBJ1-3,NA,NA,CASRGHVSGNTIYF,TGTGCCAGCAGAGGACACGTCTCTGGAAACACCATATATTTT
TRBV6-7,TRBJ1-1,NA,NA,CASSYSPHARVNTEAFF,TGTGCCAGCAGTTACTCTCCCCACGCGAGGGTGAACACTGAAGCTTTCTTT
TRBV4-3,TRBJ1-4,NA,few,CASSQEGRDEKLFF,TGCGCCAGCAGCCAAGAGGGGAGGGATGAAAAACTGTTTTTT
TRBV5-5,TRBJ1-5,TRBD1,once,CASSLIGTGGQPQHF,TGTGCCAGCAGCTTAATTGGGACAGGGGGTCAGCCCCAGCATTTT
TRBV18,TRBJ2-7,TRBD2,once,CASSPVSGSEYEQYF,TGTGCCAGCTCACCAGTTAGCGGGAGCGAGTACGAGCAGTACTTC
TRBV2,TRBJ1-1,TRBD1,few,CASRPRTGGLTEAFF,TGTGCCAGTCGCCCCCGGACAGGGGGATTAACTGAAGCTTTCTTT
TRBV25-1,TRBJ2-7,NA,NA,CASGEEPEQYF,TGTGCCAGCGGTGAGGAGCCCGAGCAGTACTTC
TRBV10-3,TRBJ2-1,TRBD2,NA,CAISVDRASGIGEQFF,TGTGCCATCAGTGTTGATAGGGCTAGCGGGATTGGTGAGCAGTTCTTC
TRBV27,TRBJ1-2,NA,NA,CARGGFCYTF,TGTGCCAGGGGGGGGTTTTGCTACACCTTC
TRBV2,TRBJ2-2,TRBD2,NA,CASRPTSAGELFF,TGTGCCAGCAGACCGACTAGCGCCGGGGAGCTGTTTTTT
TRBV11-1,TRBJ2-1,NA,few,CASSLEGGGRIWDEQFF,TGTGCCAGCAGCTTAGAAGGGGGGGGGAGGATATGGGATGAGCAGTTCTTC
TRBV27,TRBJ1-3,NA,NA,CASSSGSSGNTIYF,TGTGCCAGCAGTTCCGGGAGCTCTGGAAACACCATATATTTT
TRBV6-5,TRBJ2-1,TRBD2,NA,CASSYSRTSNEQFF,TGTGCCAGCAGTTACAGCCGGACTAGCAATGAGCAGTTCTTC
TRBV10-3,TRBJ1-1,TRBD1,NA,CAISDAGTAFEAFF,TGTGCCATCAGTGACGCCGGGACAGCCTTTGAAGCTTTCTTT